The next 28 T cell receptor beta chains were all read from a single sample in a study of post-analysis software for immune sequencing data. Study-level points and caveats: Roughly five TRBV segments appeared more often in patients than in controls, and TRBV5-6, TRBV5-1 and TRBV20-1 were among these.

Their target antigens are unknown. The library was made from cDNA and included unique molecular identifiers. TCRdb ran MiXCR on the PCR reads and lists one entry per CDR3 protein. The data contain 400,000 to 500,000 distinct CDR3 sequences, roughly 40% of them singletons. Source material: blood. These receptors originate from a girl aged 2 to 10 with multiple sclerosis.

This clonotype was recorded a few times. The gene calls are TRBV7-2 and TRBJ2-1; perhaps D is TRBD1 or TRBD2 (5 bases each). V shed 3 bases and J shed 6 bases, with 15 bases lying between them. Germline-derived CDR1 and CDR2 are SGHTA and FQGNSA. CDR3 length: 15 residues. The CDR3 loop reads CASSFLGARGNEQFF. The CDR3 nucleotides are TGTGCCAGCAGCTTTCTCGGGGCGAGGGGCAATGAGCAGTTCTTC.

This clonotype showed up just a few times. J is TRBJ2-7 and V is TRBV7-9; maybe TRBD2 (6 bases). CDR3 size: 15 residues. The V gene lost 2 bases and the J gene lost 3 bases, with 14 bases spanning the gap. Germline-derived CDR1 and CDR2 are SEHNR and FQNEAQ (reference sequence). CDR3 sequence reads: CASSLWDLQIYEQYF. CDR3 nucleotide sequence: TGTGCCAGCAGCTTATGGGACTTACAGATCTACGAGCAGTACTTC.

The chain has TRBV6-5 and TRBJ1-1; possible D gene TRBD1, 6 bases. Trimming shortened V by 6 bases and J by 3 bases, and 14 bases separated the two germline ends. The CDR3 loop spans 14 amino acids. Germline CDR1 is MNHEY and CDR2 is SVGAGI. The CDR3 loop is CASRWGAVDTEAFF. In nucleotides, the CDR3 is TGTGCCAGCAGATGGGGGGCTGTGGACACTGAAGCTTTCTTT.

In its sample, this clonotype was seen a few times. The chain carries TRBV28 and TRBJ2-7; 8 bases align to TRBD2. This CDR3 comprises 15 residues. The trim removed 6 bases at V and 0 bases at J, leaving 7 bases unmatched. Germline CDR1 reads MDHEN; CDR2 reads SYDVKM. The CDR3 DNA reads TGTGCCAGCAGGACCACTAGCGGCCTCTCCTACGAGCAGTACTTC. Protein sequence: CASRTTSGLSYEQYF.

The rearrangement joins TRBV6-1 to TRBJ1-5, with D perhaps TRBD1 (5 bases). V lost 6 bases, J lost 2 bases, and 23 bases lay in between. Looked up from germline, CDR1 is MNHNS and CDR2 is SASEGT. The CDR3 runs 18 residues. CDR3 coding DNA: TGTGCCAGCAGCCCCGGGACGGAGAGCCCACTTGGCAATCAGCCCCAGCATTTT. Its translation is CASSPGTESPLGNQPQHF.

The chain employs TRBV6-5 and TRBJ2-2, with D unresolved. V lost 6 bases and J 7 bases, leaving 15 bases between the germline ends. From germline, CDR1 is MNHEY and CDR2 SVGAGI. The CDR3 runs to 14 residues. The DNA of the CDR3 is TGTGCCAGCAGCCTTGAGGACCCCAGCGGGGAGCTGTTTTTT. Residues: CASSLEDPSGELFF.

As concerns this clonotype: This could be a read error, since a much larger clone is one nucleotide away. The chain joins TRBV7-6 to TRBJ2-3; weak D call: TRBD2 (5 bases). Germline loops: CDR1 SGHVS, CDR2 FNYEAQ. This CDR3 has 14 amino acids. The CDR3 here is CASSPGGYTDMQYF. CDR3 sequence (DNA): TGTGCCAGCAGCCCCGGCGGGTACACAGATATGCAGTATTTT.

This clonotype appeared a few times. The V call is TRBV27, the J call TRBJ1-1; 8 bases fit TRBD1. The CDR3 covers 16 residues. Germline loops: CDR1 MNHEY, CDR2 SMNVEV (reference sequence). Germline trimming cut 10 bases from V and 0 bases from J; bases unmatched to any gene: 13. The chain's CDR3 is CATDFRDRSMNTEAFF. CDR3 DNA: TGTGCCACCGATTTCCGGGACAGGTCCATGAACACTGAAGCTTTCTTT.

The genes are TRBV7-2 and TRBJ2-3; D remains ambiguous. V lost 2 bases, J lost 4 bases, and 7 bases lay in between. CDR3 size: 13 residues. Germline CDR1 reads SGHTA; CDR2 reads FQGNSA. The CDR3 here is CASSLKRADTQYF. The DNA for the CDR3 is TGTGCCAGCAGCTTAAAGAGAGCAGATACGCAGTATTTT.

A note on this clonotype: An end of the junction differs from the germline gene, which may be a read error. The chain couples TRBV29-1 to TRBJ2-1; a possible D gene is TRBD2 (5 bases). The CDR3 contains 16 residues. Per the germline V gene, CDR1 is SQVTM and CDR2 is ANQGSEA. DNA of the CDR3: TGCAGCGCTGAAGATCTGGAACTAGTGATCCCCAATGAGCAGTTCTTC. The encoded protein is CSAEDLELVIPNEQFF.

This clonotype was seen more than once but under ten times. The rearrangement uses TRBV5-1 and TRBJ1-1; no clear D. Trimming cost V 7 bases and J 4 bases, with 17 bases left between them. This CDR3 has 14 residues. In germline, CDR1 is SGHRS, CDR2 YFSETQ. CDR3 bases: TGCGCCAGCCTCCCGCTAAACGGCAGCACTGAAGCTTTCTTT. Its translation is CASLPLNGSTEAFF.

This chain uses TRBV12-3 or TRBV12-4 with TRBJ2-7; D is unclear. The DNA end is more similar to TRBJ2-5, so the J call may be wrong. The CDR3 runs to 14 residues. The CDR3 nucleotides read TGTGCCAGCAGTCCTAGGGCTAGTGCTGAGACCCAGTACTTC. It specifies CASSPRASAETQYF.

J is TRBJ2-5 and V is TRBV29-1; 7 bases map to TRBD1. The DNA matches TRBJ2-7 better at its end, which makes the J call doubtful. This CDR3 is 12 amino acids long. In germline, CDR1 is SQVTM, CDR2 ANQGSEA. For the CDR3, the DNA is TGCAGCACTCGACAGGGAGAGTACGAGCAGTACTTC. This encodes CSTRQGEYEQYF.

The chain links TRBV12-3 or TRBV12-4 to TRBJ2-3, with D possibly being TRBD2 (6 bases). The CDR3 spans 12 residues. Between the trimmed V and J ends, which lost 6 bases and 6 bases, there was a span of 10 bases. CDR3 sequence reads: CASSDLADTQYF. In nucleotides, the CDR3 is TGTGCCAGCAGCGACCTAGCGGATACGCAGTATTTT.

The genes are TRBV4-1 and TRBJ1-2, with TRBD1 matching 9 bases. There are 16 residues in the CDR3. Per the germline V gene, CDR1 is MGHRA and CDR2 is YSYEKL. V was pared by 4 bases and J by 6 bases, with 12 bases of the junction left unmatched. CDR3 sequence (DNA): TGCGCCAGCAGCCCTTGGTGGGGACAGGGAGGAGATGGCTACACCTTC. Protein sequence: CASSPWWGQGGDGYTF.

The V and J genes are TRBV11-2 and TRBJ2-3; either TRBD1 or TRBD2 may fit D (6 bases each). The germline V gene has CDR1 SGHAT and CDR2 FQNNGV. With 8 bases removed from V and 5 bases from J, the gap between germline ends came to 23 bases. The CDR3 extends over 16 amino acids. The CDR3 loop reads CASWGRGVGHGDTQYF. Here the CDR3 DNA reads TGTGCCAGCTGGGGTAGGGGGGTAGGACACGGAGATACGCAGTATTTT.

The rearrangement links TRBV5-1 to TRBJ2-1; D uncertain. Germline CDR1 and CDR2: SGHRS and YFSETQ. The CDR3 covers 15 residues. The V end was cut by 4 bases, the J end by 2 bases, with 13 bases between. CDR3 nucleotides: TGCGCCAGCAGCCGTCGGCAGGAAACCTACAATGAGCAGTTCTTC. Translating it yields CASSRRQETYNEQFF. The whole variable domain, filled in from reference TRBV5-1 and TRBJ2-1, reads KAGVTQTPRYLIKTRGQQVTLSCSPISGHRSVSWYQQTPGQGLQFLFEYFSETQRNKGNFPGRFSGRQFSNSRSEMNVSTLELGDSALYLCASSRRQETYNEQFFGPGTRLTVL.

The genes are TRBV4-2 and TRBJ1-2; possibly TRBD1 for D (5 bases). This CDR3 is 12 amino acids long. In germline, CDR1 is LGHNA, CDR2 YNFKEQ. V was cut by 3 bases and J by 7 bases, with 9 bases left in between. CDR3 coding DNA: TGTGCCAGCAGCCAGGGGCGCGGTGGCTACACCTTC. As protein: CASSQGRGGYTF.

The rearrangement links TRBV4-1 to TRBJ2-1, with unresolved D. CDR1 and CDR2 (germline): MGHRA, YSYEKL. Trimming stripped 0 bases from V and 12 bases from J, with 9 bases between. The CDR3 covers 12 residues. The CDR3 DNA follows: TGCGCCAGCAGCCAAGATGCGGTGGTGCAGTTCTTC. Translated, it gives CASSQDAVVQFF.

This clonotype was observed a few times. This chain uses TRBV3-1 with TRBJ2-7, with D perhaps TRBD2 (5 bases). Germline-derived CDR1 and CDR2 are LGHDT and YNNKEL (reference sequence). The CDR3 is made up of 13 amino acids. Trimming cost V 5 bases and J 1 base, with 9 bases left between them. The CDR3 spells CASSVEGSYEQYF. In nucleotides, the CDR3 is TGTGCCAGCAGCGTCGAGGGATCCTACGAGCAGTACTTC.

This clonotype occurred a few times. V gene TRBV6-5 combines with J gene TRBJ1-1, with TRBD1 matching over 9 bases. The CDR3 is made up of 15 amino acids. CDR1 is MNHEY, CDR2 SVGAGI, per germline. After removal of 2 bases from V and 9 bases from J, the junction contained 10 bases not matched to a gene. For the CDR3, the DNA is TGTGCCAGCAGTTACACGCGTCAGGACAGGGGTCAAGCTTTCTTT. Its translation: CASSYTRQDRGQAFF.

CDR3 residues: CASSRGALPDTQYF. DNA of the CDR3: TGTGCCAGCAGTCGGGGGGCACTACCGGATACGCAGTATTTT. V usage is TRBV27 and J usage is TRBJ2-3, with D perhaps matching TRBD2 (7 bases). The germline V and J ends were trimmed by 5 bases and 6 bases, with 15 bases remaining between them. Germline assignment: CDR1 MNHEY and CDR2 SMNVEV (reference sequence). This CDR3 is built from 14 residues.

The gene calls are TRBV6-5 and TRBJ1-2, with D unclear. Germline V gives CDR1 MNHEY, CDR2 SVGAGI. The germline V and J ends were trimmed by 2 bases and 4 bases, with 8 bases remaining between them. This CDR3 spans 13 amino acids. The CDR3 DNA follows: TGTGCCAGCAGTTACGATATGGTCTATGGCTACACCTTC. Encoded protein: CASSYDMVYGYTF.

V is TRBV29-1 and J is TRBJ2-5, with 7 bases identical to TRBD2. V lost 3 bases to trimming and J lost 4 bases; unmatched junction nucleotides: 2. CDR1 is SQVTM and CDR2 is ANQGSEA in the germline V gene. The CDR3 is 12 residues long. The CDR3, as DNA: TGCAGCGTTGATTGGGAGGGAGAGACCCAGTACTTC. As protein: CSVDWEGETQYF. The full variable domain, completed using reference TRBV29-1 and TRBJ2-5, is SAVISQKPSRDICQRGTSLTIQCQVDSQVTMMFWYRQQPGQSLTLIATANQGSEATYESGFVIDKFPISRPNLTFSTLTVSNMSPEDSSIYLCSVDWEGETQYFGPGTRLLVL.

This clonotype was seen a single time. J is TRBJ1-5 and V is TRBV20-1; 8 nucleotides align to TRBD1. The CDR3 has 17 residues. Germline lookup yields CDR1 DFQATT and CDR2 SNEGSKA (reference sequence). J gave up 1 base and V 0 bases, and 8 bases lay outside the gene matches. The CDR3 bases are TGCAGTGCTAGAGAGATACTGACAGGGGTCAGCAATCAGCCCCAGCATTTT. Translated, it gives CSAREILTGVSNQPQHF.

The chain is built from TRBV12-3 or TRBV12-4 and TRBJ2-4; D possibly matches TRBD1 or TRBD2 (5 bases each). The J call is in doubt because the DNA end fits TRBJ2-5 better. This CDR3 is 16 amino acids long. CDR3 nucleotides: TGTGCCAGCAGTAGTGTAAGATCGGGGCCAAAAGAGACCCAGTACTTC. Protein sequence: CASSSVRSGPKETQYF.

This clonotype was detected only a few times. The J gene is TRBJ2-3, the V gene TRBV20-1; D gene unclear. In germline, CDR1 is DFQATT, CDR2 SNEGSKA (reference sequence). V lost 1 base and J 0 bases, leaving 8 bases between the germline ends. CDR3 length: 14 residues. The CDR3: CSARVSQSTDTQYF. The CDR3 nucleotides read TGCAGTGCTAGAGTTAGTCAGAGCACAGATACGCAGTATTTT.

The CDR3, as DNA: TGTGCCGCAGGGATGAGGGCCAGCTACGAGCAGTACTTC. Translating it yields CAAGMRASYEQYF. This chain uses TRBV6-5 with TRBJ2-7; D tentatively fits TRBD1 or TRBD2 (5 bases each). There are 13 residues in the CDR3. V dropped 11 bases and J dropped 3 bases, with 17 bases sitting between them. Germline assignment: CDR1 MNHEY and CDR2 SVGAGI.